This entry lists 12 T cell receptor beta chains sequenced from one sample in a study of human T cells and chemical hapten exposure. MiXCR, run by TCRdb on the 5' RACE reads, gives a single entry per CDR3 protein. The data contain 120,000 to 150,000 distinct CDR3 sequences, approximately 4% of them seen just once; the ten biggest clones take up 1.2% to 1.5%. Total RNA was isolated from whole blood that had not been fractionated. These receptor sequences come from a female donor in good health.

About this clonotype itself: This may be a read error: a much more frequent sequence differs by one nucleotide. The CDR3 protein is CASSEALRLAGGLADEQYF. The CDR3 coding sequence is TGTGCCAGCAGTGAAGCGCTTCGGCTAGCGGGGGGACTAGCCGACGAGCAGTACTTC. The chain has TRBV2 and TRBJ2-7; 11 nucleotides align to TRBD2. The CDR3 consists of 19 residues. The junction had 15 bases not matched to a gene; V was cut back by 0 bases and J by 5 bases. CDR1 and CDR2 (germline): SNHLY, FYNNEI.

This chain joins TRBV20-1 and TRBJ2-3; 7 bases fit TRBD1. J lost 4 bases, V lost 4 bases, and 8 bases had no gene match. In germline, CDR1 is DFQATT, CDR2 SNEGSKA (reference sequence). The CDR3 covers 14 residues. The CDR3 DNA follows: TGCAGTGCTACTCAACAGGGGTTGGCAGATACGCAGTATTTT. The encoded protein is CSATQQGLADTQYF.

Of note for this clonotype: A much larger clone lies one base from this, so it may be a read error. The chain links TRBV27 to TRBJ2-7; D is undetermined. CDR1 and CDR2 from the germline V gene are MNHEY and SMNVEV (reference sequence). The CDR3 has 10 amino acids. Trimming cost V 10 bases and J 5 bases, with 9 bases left between them. The chain's CDR3 is CATGFDEQYF. CDR3 nucleotide sequence: TGTGCCACCGGGTTTGACGAGCAGTACTTC.

The chain couples TRBV20-1 to TRBJ1-5; maybe TRBD1 (5 bases). CDR1 and CDR2 (germline): DFQATT, SNEGSKA (reference sequence). The CDR3 is made up of 16 amino acids. V lost 0 bases, J lost 1 base, and 13 bases lay in between. CDR3 nucleotide sequence: TGCAGTGCTAGAGATCCAAGGGACGGGAGCAATCAGCCCCAGCATTTT. It is translated as CSARDPRDGSNQPQHF.

Turning to this clonotype: Given a much more abundant clone one base away, this may be a read error. The CDR3 DNA follows: TGTGCCAGCAGCTTGACAGGGGTGGGCGAGCAGTACTTC. As protein: CASSLTGVGEQYF. This chain joins TRBV7-2 and TRBJ2-7, with TRBD1 identical over 8 bases. Germline assignment: CDR1 SGHTA and CDR2 FQGNSA. V trimming: 3 bases; J trimming: 6 bases; junction bases outside the gene matches: 4. The CDR3 covers 13 residues.

Ten or more counts support this clonotype. The chain couples TRBV29-1 to TRBJ2-1; the D gene is possibly TRBD1 (5 bases). V was trimmed by 7 bases and J by 1 base, leaving 14 bases between them. This CDR3 is 14 amino acids long. CDR1 SQVTM and CDR2 ANQGSEA come from the germline V gene. The CDR3 loop reads CSGQTDRSYNEQFF. The CDR3 DNA reads as TGCAGCGGGCAGACAGATCGTTCCTACAATGAGCAGTTCTTC.

The table lists this clonotype with many counts. CDR3 in DNA: TGCGCCAGCAGCTTTGTTGTAGCTGGGGTGTTACTCAATCAGCCCCAGCATTTT. Residues: CASSFVVAGVLLNQPQHF. The chain combines TRBV5-1 with TRBJ1-5; no firm D call. Germline V gene lookup returns CDR1 SGHRS and CDR2 YFSETQ. The length of the CDR3 is 18 residues. V was shortened by 2 bases and J by 3 bases, with 21 bases between the two germline ends.

In this sample, this clonotype turned up many times. The V and J genes are TRBV6-5 and TRBJ1-2, with TRBD1 as a possible D gene (5 bases). The CDR3 has 11 amino acids. Germline loops: CDR1 MNHEY, CDR2 SVGAGI. V was cut by 6 bases and J by 6 bases, with 8 bases left in between. CDR3 nucleotides: TGTGCCAGCAGGTCGGGACATGGCTACACCTTC. Its translation is CASRSGHGYTF.

Only a few counts were recorded for this clonotype. The chain carries TRBV18 and TRBJ1-2, with D uncertain. Trimming cost V 1 base and J 4 bases, with 7 bases left between them. CDR1 and CDR2 from the germline V gene are KGHSH and LQKENI. The CDR3 extends over 13 amino acids. The CDR3 nucleotides read TGTGCCAGCTCACCACAGGTCCGCTATGGCTACACCTTC. It specifies CASSPQVRYGYTF.

V gene TRBV11-2 combines with J gene TRBJ2-2, with a possible D match to TRBD2 (7 bases). The ends were cut back, 1 base at V and 7 bases at J, with 22 bases in the middle. There are 18 residues in the CDR3. From germline, CDR1 is SGHAT and CDR2 FQNNGV. CDR3 in amino acids: CASSLAPLLGGPGGELFF. In DNA form, the CDR3 reads TGTGCCAGCAGCTTAGCTCCTCTTTTGGGGGGGCCCGGCGGGGAGCTGTTTTTT. Complete variable domain (other parts from reference TRBV11-2 and TRBJ2-2): EAGVAQSPRYKIIEKRQSVAFWCNPISGHATLYWYQQILGQGPKLLIQFQNNGVVDDSQLPKDRFSAERLKGVDSTLKIQPAKLEDSAVYLCASSLAPLLGGPGGELFFGEGSRLTVL.

Ten or more counts support this clonotype. This sequence joins TRBV20-1 and TRBJ1-6; D perhaps matches TRBD1 (5 bases). V lost 5 bases and J lost 10, with 21 bases in between. This CDR3 has 15 residues. The germline gives CDR1 DFQATT, CDR2 SNEGSKA (reference sequence). As DNA, the CDR3 is TGCAGTGCTCCCCCGGAGGGACGACAACCATCACCCCTCCACTTT. Translating gives CSAPPEGRQPSPLHF.

The J gene is TRBJ1-6, the V gene TRBV3-1; no clear D. V dropped 3 bases and J dropped 13 bases, with 10 bases sitting between them. The CDR3 totals 12 residues. The germline V gene has CDR1 LGHDT and CDR2 YNNKEL (reference sequence). CDR3 coding DNA: TGTGCCAGCAGCCACGGGAACTCCCCCCTCCACTTT. Amino acids: CASSHGNSPLHF.